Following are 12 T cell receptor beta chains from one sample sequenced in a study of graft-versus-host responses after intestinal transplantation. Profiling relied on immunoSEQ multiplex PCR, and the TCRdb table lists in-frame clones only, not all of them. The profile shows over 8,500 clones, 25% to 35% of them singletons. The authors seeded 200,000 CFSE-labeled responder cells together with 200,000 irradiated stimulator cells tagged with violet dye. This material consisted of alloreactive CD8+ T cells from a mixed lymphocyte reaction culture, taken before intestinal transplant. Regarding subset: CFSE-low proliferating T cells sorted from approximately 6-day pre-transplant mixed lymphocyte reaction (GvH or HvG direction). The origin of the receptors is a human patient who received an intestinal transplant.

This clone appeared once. The CDR3 protein is CASSWGTGASYEQYF. CDR3 DNA sequence: TGTGCCAGCAGTTGGGGGACAGGGGCATCCTACGAGCAGTACTTC. The chain couples TRBV27 to TRBJ2-7; 10 bases fit TRBD1. The J segment lost 1 base and the V segment lost 4 bases, leaving 4 bases of the junction unmatched. Germline V gene data show CDR1 as MNHEY and CDR2 as SMNVEV (reference sequence). The CDR3 contains 15 residues.

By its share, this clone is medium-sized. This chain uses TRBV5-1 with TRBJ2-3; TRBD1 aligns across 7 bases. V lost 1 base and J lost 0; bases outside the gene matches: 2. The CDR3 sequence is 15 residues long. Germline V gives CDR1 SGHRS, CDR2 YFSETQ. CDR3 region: CASSLWDSSTDTQYF. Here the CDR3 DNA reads TGCGCCAGCAGCTTGTGGGACAGTAGCACAGATACGCAGTATTTT.

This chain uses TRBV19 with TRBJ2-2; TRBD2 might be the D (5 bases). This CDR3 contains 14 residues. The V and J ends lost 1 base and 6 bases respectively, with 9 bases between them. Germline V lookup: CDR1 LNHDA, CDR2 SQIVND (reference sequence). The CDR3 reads CASSIGSGSGELFF. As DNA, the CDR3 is TGTGCCAGTAGTATAGGGTCGGGGTCCGGGGAGCTGTTTTTT.

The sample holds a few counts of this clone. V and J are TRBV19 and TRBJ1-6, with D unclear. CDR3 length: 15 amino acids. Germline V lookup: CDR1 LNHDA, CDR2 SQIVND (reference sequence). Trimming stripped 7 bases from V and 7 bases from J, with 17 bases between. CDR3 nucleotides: TGTGCCAGTACGCGGGGTGCCTACACGAATTCACCCCTCCACTTT. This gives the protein CASTRGAYTNSPLHF.

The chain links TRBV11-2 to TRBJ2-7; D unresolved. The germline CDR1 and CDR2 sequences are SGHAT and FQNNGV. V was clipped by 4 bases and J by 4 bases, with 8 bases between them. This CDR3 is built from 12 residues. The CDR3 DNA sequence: TGTGCCAGCAGCTCTGAGACATACGAGCAGTACTTC. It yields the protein CASSSETYEQYF.

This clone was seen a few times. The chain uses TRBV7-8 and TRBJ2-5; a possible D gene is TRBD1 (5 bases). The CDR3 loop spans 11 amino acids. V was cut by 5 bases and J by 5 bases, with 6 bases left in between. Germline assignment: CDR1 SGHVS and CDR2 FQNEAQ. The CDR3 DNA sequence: TGTGCCAGCAGCCCAGGGGAGACCCAGTACTTC. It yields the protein CASSPGETQYF.

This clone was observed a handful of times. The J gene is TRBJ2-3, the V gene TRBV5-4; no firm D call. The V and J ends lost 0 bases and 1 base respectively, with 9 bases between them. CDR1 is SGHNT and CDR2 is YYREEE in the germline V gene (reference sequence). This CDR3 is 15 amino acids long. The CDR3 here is CASSLVLGGTDTQYF. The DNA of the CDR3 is TGTGCCAGCAGCTTGGTGCTAGGTGGCACAGATACGCAGTATTTT.

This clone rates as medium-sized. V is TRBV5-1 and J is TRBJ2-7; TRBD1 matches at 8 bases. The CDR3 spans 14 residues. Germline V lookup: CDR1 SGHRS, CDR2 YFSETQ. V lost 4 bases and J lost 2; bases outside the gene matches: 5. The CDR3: CASSPDRDTYEQYF. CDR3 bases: TGCGCCAGCAGCCCGGACAGGGACACCTACGAGCAGTACTTC.

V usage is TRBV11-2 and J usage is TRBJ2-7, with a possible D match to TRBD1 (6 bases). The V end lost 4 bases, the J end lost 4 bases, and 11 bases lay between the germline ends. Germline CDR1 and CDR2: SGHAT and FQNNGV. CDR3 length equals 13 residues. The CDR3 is CASSWGTGYEQYF. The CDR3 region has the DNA TGTGCCAGCAGCTGGGGAACAGGGTACGAGCAGTACTTC. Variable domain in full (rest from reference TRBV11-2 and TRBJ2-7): EAGVAQSPRYKIIEKRQSVAFWCNPISGHATLYWYQQILGQGPKLLIQFQNNGVVDDSQLPKDRFSAERLKGVDSTLKIQPAKLEDSAVYLCASSWGTGYEQYFGPGTRLTVT.

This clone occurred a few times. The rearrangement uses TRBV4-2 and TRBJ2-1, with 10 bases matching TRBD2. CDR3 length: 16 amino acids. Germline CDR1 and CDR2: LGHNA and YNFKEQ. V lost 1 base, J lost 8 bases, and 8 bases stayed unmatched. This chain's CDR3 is CASSQGSGGAGDEQFF. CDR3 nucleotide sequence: TGTGCCAGCAGCCAAGGAAGCGGGGGGGCAGGGGATGAGCAGTTCTTC.

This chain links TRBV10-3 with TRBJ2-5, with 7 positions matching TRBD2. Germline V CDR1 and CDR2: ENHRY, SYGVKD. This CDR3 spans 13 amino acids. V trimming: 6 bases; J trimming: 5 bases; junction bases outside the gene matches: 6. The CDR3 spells CAISSTSAETQYF. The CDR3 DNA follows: TGTGCCATCAGCTCCACTAGCGCGGAGACCCAGTACTTC.

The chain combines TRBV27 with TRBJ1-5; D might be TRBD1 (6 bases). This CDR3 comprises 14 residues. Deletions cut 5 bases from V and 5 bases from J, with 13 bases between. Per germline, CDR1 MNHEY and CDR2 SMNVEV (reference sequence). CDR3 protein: CASSLQGWDQPQHF. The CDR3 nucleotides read TGTGCCAGCAGTCTACAGGGCTGGGATCAGCCCCAGCATTTT.